Reported below is one T cell receptor beta chain. Its antigen is not known. The length of the CDR3 is 14 residues. V was pared by 8 bases and J by 5 bases, with 9 bases of the junction left unmatched. Germline CDR1 reads MDHEN; CDR2 reads SYDVKM. Profiling relied on immunoSEQ multiplex PCR, and the TCRdb table lists in-frame clones only, not all of them. Of approximately 2,000,000 clones listed, around 92% are singletons. The data were taken from a study of shared clonotypes between healthy human individuals. The study's findings and limits: Only blood underwent sampling, and tissue repertoires likely differ.

The source is a man in his late teens or twenties in good health. Some clones in this sample may be carry-over from other donors' samples. The V gene is TRBV28, the J gene TRBJ2-7, with 10 bases identical to TRBD2. Sequenced sample: naive CD4+ T cells from PBMCs. The sample's subset: CD45RA+ positively selected. The CDR3 is CASLTAGGPNEQYF. CDR3 nucleotide sequence: TGTGCCAGCCTAACAGCGGGAGGGCCAAACGAGCAGTACTTC. Full variable domain (outside the CDR3, taken from reference TRBV28 and TRBJ2-7): DVKVTQSSRYLVKRTGEKVFLECVQDMDHENMFWYRQDPGLGLRLIYFSYDVKMKEKGDIPEGYSVSREKKERFSLILESASTNQTSMYLCASLTAGGPNEQYFGPGTRLTVT.